These 20 T cell receptor beta chains were sequenced from one sample in a study of T cell repertoires in cytomegalovirus infection. TCRdb reanalysed the reads using MiXCR and keeps one entry per CDR3 protein. The table shows approximately 550,000 distinct CDR3 sequences, with 16% occurring only once. Sequencing was done on a sample of CD8+ T cells from PBMCs. Receptor source: a human donor in good health (CMV status not recorded). Some clones in this sample may be carry-over from other donors' samples.

The table lists this clonotype with many counts. This chain links TRBV2 with TRBJ2-7, with 7 bases fitting TRBD2. This CDR3 region has 15 residues. Germline V lookup: CDR1 SNHLY, CDR2 FYNNEI. V gave up 8 bases and J gave up 0 bases; unmatched junction bases: 10. The CDR3 loop is CASCGGGGGSYEQYF. CDR3 DNA sequence: TGTGCCAGCTGTGGTGGTGGGGGGGGCTCCTACGAGCAGTACTTC.

This clonotype was found a few times. V usage is TRBV19 and J usage is TRBJ1-6; D remains unclear. CDR1 LNHDA and CDR2 SQIVND come from the germline V gene (reference sequence). V lost 10 bases, J lost 2 bases, and 15 bases lay in between. The CDR3 is 15 residues long. In DNA, the CDR3 is TGTGCCACCCTGGATGCAGGTGCCTATAATTCACCCCTCCACTTT. This translates into CATLDAGAYNSPLHF.

This clonotype was seen ten or more times. This chain links TRBV7-8 with TRBJ2-5; D is uncertain. Germline loops: CDR1 SGHVS, CDR2 FQNEAQ. V lost 8 bases, J lost 4 bases, and 14 bases lay in between. This CDR3 has 13 residues. CDR3 in DNA: TGTGCCAGCGGGCTGGGATCGTCAGAGACCCAGTACTTC. This translates into CASGLGSSETQYF.

There are many counts of this clonotype. The chain has TRBV7-3 and TRBJ2-3; 8 nucleotides match TRBD2. V was clipped by 5 bases and J by 2 bases; unmatched bases: 9. This CDR3 comprises 16 residues. Germline CDR1 reads SGHTA; CDR2 reads FQGTGA. DNA for the CDR3: TGTGCCAGCAGCCCCCAAGGCGGGGGGTCCACAGATACGCAGTATTTT. Protein product: CASSPQGGGSTDTQYF.

Comments on this clonotype: One base away lies a much larger clone, so this may be a sequencing read error. The conserved closing phenylalanine or tryptophan is absent in this CDR3, likely reflecting a read error. The rearrangement uses TRBV7-9 and TRBJ1-2; maybe TRBD1 (6 bases). The CDR3 loop spans 14 amino acids. The V gene's germline CDR1 is SEHNR and CDR2 FQNEAQ (reference sequence). V lost 5 bases, J lost 2 bases, and 12 bases lay in between. The CDR3, as DNA: TGTGCCAGCAGCCCCCTGACAGGCAACTATGGCTACACCTTA. Translation gives CASSPLTGNYGYTL.

This clonotype was observed a few times. The chain is built from TRBV6-5 and TRBJ1-1, with D uncertain. V was trimmed by 0 bases and J by 2 bases, leaving 7 bases between them. The CDR3 has 14 amino acids. CDR1 and CDR2 (germline): MNHEY, SVGAGI. The CDR3 DNA sequence: TGTGCCAGCAGTTACTCTCGGGCTAACACTGAAGCTTTCTTT. Translating gives CASSYSRANTEAFF.

Many counts were recorded for this clonotype. J is TRBJ2-4 and V is TRBV29-1; TRBD1 matches 8 bases. The J segment lost 8 bases and the V segment lost 7 bases, leaving 10 bases of the junction unmatched. The CDR3 spans 13 residues. The germline gives CDR1 SQVTM, CDR2 ANQGSEA. The CDR3 region has the DNA TGCAGCGCCCCGACCCCGGGACAGGACATTCAGTACTTC. Protein product: CSAPTPGQDIQYF.

This clonotype occurred many times. This sequence joins TRBV12-3 or TRBV12-4 and TRBJ1-2; 10 nucleotides line up with TRBD1. Trimming took 3 bases from V and 6 from J; bases not matched to a gene: 4. The CDR3 has 14 amino acids. CDR3 protein: CASSFHGTGDGYTF. CDR3 nucleotides: TGTGCCAGCAGTTTCCATGGGACAGGGGATGGCTACACCTTC.

This clonotype has only a few counts. This chain connects TRBV10-3 to TRBJ2-7; the D gene is possibly TRBD2 (6 bases). The CDR3 contains 13 residues. From germline, CDR1 is ENHRY and CDR2 SYGVKD. V lost 2 bases, J lost 2 bases, and 7 bases lay in between. CDR3 sequence (DNA): TGTGCCATCAGTGAGGGACTAACCTACGAGCAGTACTTC. The encoded protein is CAISEGLTYEQYF.

The table lists this clonotype with many counts. This chain uses TRBV6-6 with TRBJ1-4; 9 bases line up with TRBD1. V lost 6 bases, J lost 6 bases, and 11 bases stayed unmatched. The CDR3 is 16 residues long. Germline V gene sequence: CDR1 MNHNY, CDR2 SVGAGI (reference sequence). The CDR3 is CASSVERGQGYEKLFF. CDR3 nucleotide sequence: TGTGCCAGCAGCGTCGAGAGGGGACAGGGTTATGAAAAACTGTTTTTT.

In regard to this clonotype: The conserved closing phenylalanine or tryptophan is absent in this CDR3, likely reflecting a read error. This chain uses TRBV7-6 with TRBJ2-1; TRBD2 is a possible D gene (5 bases). V gave up 4 bases and J gave up 8 bases, with 12 bases separating them. Germline loops: CDR1 SGHVS, CDR2 FNYEAQ. The CDR3 runs to 13 residues. The CDR3 spells CASSSPLGDEQFL. The CDR3 DNA sequence: TGTGCCAGCAGCTCACCACTCGGGGATGAGCAGTTCCTC.

CDR3 in amino acids: CASSQVSTSDSKWGYEQYF. The CDR3 DNA reads as TGTGCCAGCAGTCAAGTTTCGACCTCGGACTCCAAGTGGGGGTACGAGCAGTACTTC. V usage is TRBV28 and J usage is TRBJ2-7; D could derive from TRBD1 or TRBD2 (5 bases each). V lost 5 bases, J lost 4 bases, and 30 bases lay in between. The CDR3 extends over 19 amino acids. Germline loops: CDR1 MDHEN, CDR2 SYDVKM.

This clonotype was seen more than once but under ten times. The chain recombines TRBV2 with TRBJ1-4; tentatively, D is TRBD1 (5 bases). Per the germline V gene, CDR1 is SNHLY and CDR2 is FYNNEI. Between the trimmed V and J ends, which lost 9 bases and 4 bases, there was a span of 9 bases. The CDR3 runs 12 residues. The CDR3: CARGESNEKLFF. Written as DNA, the CDR3 is TGTGCCAGGGGGGAAAGTAATGAAAAACTGTTTTTT.

This clonotype was counted ten times or more. The rearrangement links TRBV11-2 to TRBJ2-7; 8 bases are shared with TRBD1. From germline, CDR1 is SGHAT and CDR2 FQNNGV. The CDR3 covers 14 residues. V lost 5 bases to trimming and J lost 2 bases; unmatched junction nucleotides: 5. The CDR3 here is CASSIGTGTYEQYF. In DNA form, the CDR3 reads TGTGCCAGCAGCATTGGGACAGGAACCTACGAGCAGTACTTC.

This clonotype was seen ten or more times. One end of the junction varies from germline; a read error may be responsible. The V and J genes are TRBV2 and TRBJ1-5; TRBD1 is a possible D gene (5 bases). CDR1 and CDR2 (germline): SNHLY, FYNNEI. This CDR3 region has 15 residues. The CDR3: CASREDSYSNQPQHF. The CDR3, as DNA: TGTGCCAGCAGAGAAGACAGCTATAGCAATCAGCCCCAGCATTTT.

This clonotype was detected ten times or more. The chain employs TRBV7-6 and TRBJ2-2; no clear D. With 0 bases removed from V and 5 bases from J, the gap between germline ends came to 10 bases. This CDR3 region has 15 residues. Germline CDR1 SGHVS, CDR2 FNYEAQ. Here the CDR3 DNA reads TGTGCCAGCAGCTTAGCGTCTACCCTGACCGGGGAGCTGTTTTTT. Translating it yields CASSLASTLTGELFF.

Ten or more counts support this clonotype. The chain uses TRBV28 and TRBJ2-1; 14 bases map to TRBD2. V shed 5 bases and J 0 bases; nucleotides not matched to a gene: 15. Germline values: CDR1 MDHEN, CDR2 SYDVKM. This CDR3 has 21 amino acids. In DNA form, the CDR3 reads TGTGCCAGCAGTACCTTGTTACCGGGACTAGCGGGAGTGAGCTCCTACAATGAGCAGTTCTTC. Translating gives CASSTLLPGLAGVSSYNEQFF.

This clonotype came up many times. The chain recombines TRBV10-3 with TRBJ1-5; D uncertain. Germline assignment: CDR1 ENHRY and CDR2 SYGVKD. The V end was cut by 4 bases, the J end by 7 bases, with 14 bases between. This CDR3 region has 14 residues. CDR3 nucleotide sequence: TGTGCCATCAGTGTATCTGGGGTTGGCCAGCCCCAGCATTTT. The encoded protein is CAISVSGVGQPQHF.

This clonotype was recorded a few times. This chain uses TRBV6-5 with TRBJ2-2; 8 bases line up with TRBD2. Germline V gene lookup returns CDR1 MNHEY and CDR2 SVGAGI. V gave up 6 bases and J gave up 9 bases; unmatched junction bases: 21. This CDR3 spans 18 amino acids. The CDR3 DNA follows: TGTGCCAGCAGCCCCACCCTCGGGGGCGGGGGGTGGATCCGGGAGCTGTTTTTT. As protein: CASSPTLGGGGWIRELFF.

This clonotype was counted a few times. The rearrangement joins TRBV11-3 to TRBJ2-7; 8 bases match TRBD2. The junction had 7 bases not matched to a gene; V was cut back by 3 bases and J by 6 bases. The CDR3 consists of 14 residues. Germline loops: CDR1 SGHNT, CDR2 YENEEA. The CDR3 nucleotides are TGTGCCAGCAGCTTGAGAGCGGGAGTTCGCGAGCAGTACTTC. This sequence encodes CASSLRAGVREQYF.